This T cell receptor beta chain stems from a study of CXCR3-negative and CXCR3-positive naive CD8 T cells (dated by TCRdb to between 2018 and 2021). For context, the study as a whole: About 150 million TRB reads were obtained in total, roughly 1.5 +/- 0.3 million reads per library. Diversity and physicochemical repertoire analyses covered roughly eleven donors pooled from two independent experiments. The TRBV-TRBJ cluster analysis covered naive subsets from 5 donors and memory cells from 3 donors. Overall study results and their limits: Repertoire diversity was comparably high in both naive subsets but much lower in memory CD8+ T cells. Within the same donor, TRBV-TRBJ usage looked similar between naive CXCR3-negative and CXCR3-positive cells, but memory cells had distinct patterns. Freshly isolated PBMCs were used for most assays because CXCR3 expression partially decreased after cryopreservation. Surface CD5, linked to self-reactivity in mice, was comparable between naive subsets; TCR interaction strength was therefore also inferred from TRB CDR3 physicochemical properties. Compared with CXCR3-negative naive cells, CXCR3-positive naive cells had TRB CDR3s with higher hydrophobicity (lower Kidera factor 4), lower energy, and higher strength and volume indices.

The germline V gene (reference sequence) yields SEHNR for CDR1 and FQNEAQ for CDR2. The CDR3 runs 15 amino acids, cysteine and phenylalanine included. Only the protein is available. For every CD8+ T cell subset, 300,000 cells were flow-sorted straight into RLT lysis buffer, and each subset was sorted in triplicate. To keep memory contaminants out, a stringent definition of naive CD8+ T cells was applied: CD45RO-CCR7+CD27+CD95-. Peripheral blood mononuclear cells were isolated from buffy coats using standard density gradient centrifugation. Naive CXCR3-negative and CXCR3-positive CD8+ T cells were flow-sorted using a FACSAria III. Total RNA was extracted from sorted cells using an RNeasy Mini Kit. In the case of this clonotype: No antigen is known for it.

Reads for this sample came from a NextSeq 550. The Human TCR Profiling Kit (MiLaboratory) was used to prepare UMI-labeled 5' RACE TRB cDNA libraries. The full amount of extracted RNA was used for cDNA synthesis, and the full amount of resulting cDNA was used for PCR amplification. Libraries were prepared in parallel with an identical number of PCR cycles. The study's processing was this. With a minimum of two reads required per UMI, MIGEC and MiXCR pulled out about 50,000 +/- 10,000 unique UMI-labeled TRB cDNA molecules from each library. On average, each library contained approximately 40,000 +/- 10,000 functional in-frame TRB CDR3 nucleotide clonotypes without stop codons. Diversity metrics, including normalized Shannon-Wiener and Chao1, were computed in VDJtools after downsampling to 5000 UMI-labeled TRB molecules per sample. VDJtools computed clonotype-size-weighted physicochemical properties of the central five CDR3 residues: interaction energy, strength, volume and Kidera factor 4. The reads underwent TCRdb reprocessing, giving one record for each CDR3 protein sequence and no DNA. It is TCRdb's table, rather than the study itself, that gives the V and J calls and clone size. The sample table on file contains tens of thousands of distinct CDR3 sequences. The top ten hold approximately 0.54% of the sample.

The sequence came from a human donor in good health. Some clones in this sample may be carry-over from other donors' samples. The material sequenced was naive CXCR3+ CD8+ T cells from blood. The cell subset or site label corresponds to: CD45RO-CCR7+CD27+CD95- naive CD8+ T cells expressing CXCR3 (TNR3+). The rearranged chain carries TRBV7-9 and TRBJ2-5; TCRdb proposes TRBD1, but this gene call is untestable without DNA. The CDR3 protein sequence reads: CASSLTRAQGETQYF.